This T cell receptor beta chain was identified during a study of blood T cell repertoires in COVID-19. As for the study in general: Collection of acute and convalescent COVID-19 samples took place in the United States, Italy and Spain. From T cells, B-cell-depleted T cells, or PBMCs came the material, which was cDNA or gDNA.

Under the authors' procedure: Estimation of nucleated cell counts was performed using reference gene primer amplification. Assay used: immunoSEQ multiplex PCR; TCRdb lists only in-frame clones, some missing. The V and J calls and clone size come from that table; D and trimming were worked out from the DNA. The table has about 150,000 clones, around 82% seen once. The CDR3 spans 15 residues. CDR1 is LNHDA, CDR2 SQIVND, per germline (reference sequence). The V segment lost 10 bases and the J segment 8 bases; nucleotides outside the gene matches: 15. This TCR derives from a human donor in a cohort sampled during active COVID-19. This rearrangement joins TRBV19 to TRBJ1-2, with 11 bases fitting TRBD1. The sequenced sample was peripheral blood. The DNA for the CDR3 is TGTGCCACCAAGGGAGGACAGGGGGCGTTTGGCGGCTACACCTTC. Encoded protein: CATKGGQGAFGGYTF. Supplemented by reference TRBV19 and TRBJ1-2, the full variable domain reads DGGITQSPKYLFRKEGQNVTLSCEQNLNHDAMYWYRQDPGQGLRLIYYSQIVNDFQKGDIAEGYSVSREKKESFPLTVTSAQKNPTAFYLCATKGGQGAFGGYTFGSGTRLTVV.